A single sample is the source of the 27 T cell receptor beta chains below, sequenced in a study of CD8+ T cells in alopecia areata. Sequencing used cDNA as its template, made by extracting RNA and reverse transcribing it. Produced via immunoSEQ multiplex PCR; TCRdb's table is partial and in-frame only. In the table there are about 130,000 clones, approximately 49% of which are singletons. The sample was CD8+ T cells sorted from blood, taken at week 0. These TCRs come from a human donor with alopecia areata.

The rearrangement uses TRBV29-1 and TRBJ2-7; tentatively, D is TRBD2 (6 bases). The CDR3 has 12 residues. Trimming stripped 4 bases from V and 2 bases from J, with 9 bases between. CDR1 is SQVTM, CDR2 ANQGSEA, per germline. The DNA for the CDR3 is TGCAGCGTTGCGGGGGAACCCTACGAGCAGTACTTC. Its protein is CSVAGEPYEQYF.

In the case of this clone: This specimen includes other DNA sequences encoding the same CDR3. The V gene is TRBV13, the J gene TRBJ2-3; D is unclear. The CDR3 is made up of 12 amino acids. Trimming left V 2 bases short and J 0 bases short, with 0 bases between. In germline, CDR1 is PRHDT, CDR2 FYEKMQ (reference sequence). The CDR3, as DNA: TGTGCCAGCAGCTTAAGCACAGATACGCAGTATTTT. Translated, it gives CASSLSTDTQYF.

This clone was seen a handful of times. The chain employs TRBV15 and TRBJ1-6, with TRBD1 identical over 7 bases. Trimming removed 5 bases from V and 6 bases from J; junction bases left unmatched: 7. Germline assignment: CDR1 LNHNV and CDR2 YYDKDF (reference sequence). The CDR3 covers 15 residues. The CDR3 here is CATSGTGEGNSPLHF. The CDR3 DNA reads as TGTGCCACCAGCGGTACAGGGGAGGGTAATTCACCCCTCCACTTT.

This clone occurred a few times. The chain employs TRBV7-9 and TRBJ1-2, with D maybe TRBD1 (6 bases). V lost 7 bases and J lost 4, with 10 bases in between. The CDR3 is 12 residues long. Germline V gene lookup returns CDR1 SEHNR and CDR2 FQNEAQ (reference sequence). CDR3 protein: CASIGGPYGYTF. CDR3 in DNA: TGTGCCAGCATAGGGGGACCCTATGGCTACACCTTC.

This clone was detected only a few times. One junction end disagrees with the germline gene, perhaps due to a read error. The chain uses TRBV29-1 and TRBJ1-2; a possible D gene is TRBD1 (6 bases). The germline V gene has CDR1 SQVTM and CDR2 ANQGSEA. This CDR3 has 11 amino acids. The CDR3, as DNA: TGCAGCGTTTTATTGGGGGGGGCCGCCCTCTTC. Translating gives CSVLLGGAALF.

This clone occurred a few times. The chain is built from TRBV25-1 and TRBJ2-1; D unclear. The CDR3 consists of 11 residues. V lost 3 bases, J lost 12 bases, and 9 bases lay in between. CDR1 is MGHDK, CDR2 SYGVNS, per germline. The CDR3 loop is CASSDLGSQFF. The CDR3 DNA is TGTGCCAGCAGTGATTTAGGTTCGCAGTTCTTC. The whole variable domain, filled in from reference TRBV25-1 and TRBJ2-1, reads EADIYQTPRYLVIGTGKKITLECSQTMGHDKMYWYQQDPGMELHLIHYSYGVNSTEKGDLSSESTVSRIRTEHFPLTLESARPSHTSQYLCASSDLGSQFFGPGTRLTVL.

The chain combines TRBV7-9 with TRBJ2-7, with D tentatively TRBD2 (5 bases). Trimming cost V 8 bases and J 0 bases, with 14 bases left between them. The CDR3 covers 14 residues. CDR1 and CDR2 from the germline V gene are SEHNR and FQNEAQ (reference sequence). The CDR3: CASSGIESSYEQYF. CDR3 nucleotides: TGTGCCAGCTCGGGGATTGAAAGCTCCTACGAGCAGTACTTC.

The gene calls are TRBV30 and TRBJ1-2; D uncertain. CDR3 length: 14 amino acids. Between the trimmed V and J ends, which lost 4 bases and 2 bases, there was a span of 14 bases. Germline V gene lookup returns CDR1 GTSNPN and CDR2 SVGIG (reference sequence). The CDR3 sequence: CAWNLGNTNYGYTF. The DNA for the CDR3 is TGTGCCTGGAATCTTGGAAACACGAACTATGGCTACACCTTC.

The chain joins TRBV7-8 to TRBJ2-5, with D unclear. The CDR3 runs to 13 residues. V lost 1 base to trimming and J lost 3 bases, with 6 bases between them. Germline V lookup: CDR1 SGHVS, CDR2 FQNEAQ. The CDR3 coding sequence is TGTGCCAGCAGCTTAGGGACGGAAGAGACCCAGTACTTC. Its translation: CASSLGTEETQYF.

V usage is TRBV29-1 and J usage is TRBJ2-5, with 13 bases fitting TRBD2. Germline V gives CDR1 SQVTM, CDR2 ANQGSEA. This CDR3 comprises 18 residues. V trimming: 0 bases; J trimming: 5 bases; junction bases outside the gene matches: 12. Written as DNA, the CDR3 is TGCAGCGTTGAAGATCTCCCGGGGACTAGCGGGGCGCGGGAGACCCAGTACTTC. Residues: CSVEDLPGTSGARETQYF.

This sequence joins TRBV18 and TRBJ2-7; tentatively, D is TRBD2 (5 bases). V was pared by 1 base and J by 4 bases, with 17 bases between. Germline loops: CDR1 KGHSH, CDR2 LQKENI. The CDR3 contains 16 residues. The CDR3 region is CASSPHIRGVAYEQYF. As DNA, the CDR3 is TGTGCCAGCTCACCACATATCCGGGGTGTAGCGTACGAGCAGTACTTC.

This clone was counted between two and nine times. The chain recombines TRBV18 with TRBJ2-6; tentative D call: TRBD1 (7 bases). V was pared by 4 bases and J by 3 bases, with 16 bases between. Germline CDR1 KGHSH, CDR2 LQKENI. The CDR3 runs to 17 residues. The CDR3 protein is CASSQNRGLRGANVLTF. In nucleotides, the CDR3 is TGTGCCAGCTCACAGAACAGGGGACTGCGTGGGGCCAACGTCCTGACTTTC. The variable domain in full, completed from reference TRBV18 and TRBJ2-6, reads NAGVMQNPRHLVRRRGQEARLRCSPMKGHSHVYWYRQLPEEGLKFMVYLQKENIIDESGMPKERFSAEFPKEGPSILRIQQVVRGDSAAYFCASSQNRGLRGANVLTFGAGSRLTVL.

V is TRBV11-1 and J is TRBJ2-1; D not resolved. V dropped 5 bases and J dropped 4 bases, with 6 bases sitting between them. Germline CDR1 and CDR2: SGHAT and FQDESV (reference sequence). The CDR3 consists of 12 residues. CDR3 coding DNA: TGTGCCAGCAGCACCGAATACAATGAGCAGTTCTTC. Translated, it gives CASSTEYNEQFF. The full variable domain, completed using reference TRBV11-1 and TRBJ2-1, is EAEVAQSPRYKITEKSQAVAFWCDPISGHATLYWYRQILGQGPELLVQFQDESVVDDSQLPKDRFSAERLKGVDSTLKIQPAELGDSAMYLCASSTEYNEQFFGPGTRLTVL.

J is TRBJ1-2 and V is TRBV7-2; D not certain. CDR1 SGHTA and CDR2 FQGNSA come from the germline V gene. V lost 7 bases and J lost 8, with 20 bases in between. This CDR3 region has 14 residues. CDR3 amino acids: CASTEWEEGDGYTF. In DNA, the CDR3 is TGTGCCAGCACCGAGTGGGAGGAGGGTGACGGCTACACCTTC.

V usage is TRBV5-6 and J usage is TRBJ2-7; 10 nucleotides align to TRBD2. Trimming took 2 bases from V and 4 from J; bases not matched to a gene: 3. The CDR3 length is 14 residues. Germline CDR1 is SGHDT and CDR2 is YYEEEE. CDR3 sequence reads: CASSFPSGSYEQYF. CDR3 sequence (DNA): TGTGCCAGCAGCTTTCCTAGCGGGAGTTACGAGCAGTACTTC.

This clone showed up just once. V and J are TRBV7-8 and TRBJ1-1, with D possibly matching TRBD1 (5 bases). V lost 8 bases and J lost 5, with 15 bases in between. The CDR3 is 13 residues long. Germline CDR1 SGHVS, CDR2 FQNEAQ. DNA for the CDR3: TGTGCCAGCTGCCCGGGGGGGAGGACTGAAGCTTTCTTT. Protein product: CASCPGGRTEAFF.

This chain joins TRBV27 and TRBJ2-1; TRBD1 is a possible D gene (6 bases). Germline lookup yields CDR1 MNHEY and CDR2 SMNVEV (reference sequence). This CDR3 comprises 15 residues. V was trimmed by 8 bases and J by 3 bases, leaving 17 bases between them. DNA of the CDR3: TGTGCCAGCGGTTCCCAGGACAGCTACTACAATGAGCAGTTCTTC. It codes for CASGSQDSYYNEQFF.

This sequence joins TRBV27 and TRBJ1-2; D unresolved. Germline loops: CDR1 MNHEY, CDR2 SMNVEV (reference sequence). The CDR3 has 13 residues. V lost 2 bases and J lost 2, with 6 bases in between. Here the CDR3 reads CASSLGRNYGYTF. The CDR3 DNA is TGTGCCAGCAGTTTAGGCAGAAACTATGGCTACACCTTC.

The chain joins TRBV7-9 to TRBJ2-1; 10 bases are a match to TRBD1. The CDR3 is made up of 16 amino acids. Germline loops: CDR1 SEHNR, CDR2 FQNEAQ (reference sequence). V lost 1 base to trimming and J lost 1 base; unmatched junction nucleotides: 1. As DNA, the CDR3 is TGTGCCAGCAGCTTAGGGACAGGGGGTTCCTACAATGAGCAGTTCTTC. Protein product: CASSLGTGGSYNEQFF.

This clone has just a few counts. The CDR3 DNA reads as TGTGCCAGCAGCCTAGCGGGGGGCACAGATACGCAGTATTTT. This encodes CASSLAGGTDTQYF. This sequence joins TRBV6-4 and TRBJ2-3; 10 nucleotides line up with TRBD2. J gave up 1 base and V 6 bases, and 1 base lay outside the gene matches. The CDR3 totals 14 residues. Germline-derived CDR1 and CDR2 are MRHNA and SNTAGT.

J is TRBJ2-3 and V is TRBV10-3; D is unresolved. The CDR3 totals 14 residues. Germline CDR1 and CDR2: ENHRY and SYGVKD. With 2 bases removed from V and 6 bases from J, the gap between germline ends came to 12 bases. CDR3 loop: CAISEKVALDTQYF. CDR3 DNA sequence: TGTGCCATCAGTGAGAAGGTAGCATTGGATACGCAGTATTTT.

In this sample, this clone turned up a few times. The chain combines TRBV13 with TRBJ2-5; possibly TRBD1 or TRBD2 for D (5 bases each). TRBJ2-7 matches the DNA end more closely, so the J call is doubtful. Germline V CDR1 and CDR2: PRHDT, FYEKMQ (reference sequence). The CDR3 loop spans 13 amino acids. The CDR3 nucleotides are TGTGCCAGCGGGGACGGCAGTCCCTACGAGCAGTACTTC. Translation: CASGDGSPYEQYF.

V gene TRBV18 combines with J gene TRBJ1-1, with no clear D. The CDR3 is made up of 13 amino acids. From germline, CDR1 is KGHSH and CDR2 LQKENI. V was clipped by 2 bases and J by 0 bases, with 4 bases between them. DNA of the CDR3: TGTGCCAGCTCACCAGAGATGAACACTGAAGCTTTCTTT. Its translation: CASSPEMNTEAFF.

This clone was seen once. The chain has TRBV29-1 and TRBJ2-7; 10 nucleotides align to TRBD2. The CDR3 spans 16 residues. Trimming removed 1 base from V and 0 bases from J; junction bases left unmatched: 6. Germline V gene data show CDR1 as SQVTM and CDR2 as ANQGSEA. The CDR3 bases are TGCAGCGTTGAAGGCTCCCTAGCGGGGGTCTCCTACGAGCAGTACTTC. It is translated as CSVEGSLAGVSYEQYF.

The count of this clone is one. This rearrangement joins TRBV4-3 to TRBJ1-1; TRBD1 matches 8 bases. Per germline, CDR1 LGHNA and CDR2 YSLEER. J was trimmed by 5 bases and V by 1 base; bases with no gene match: 6. This CDR3 spans 15 amino acids. This CDR3 is CASSQGAGGRTEAFF. The CDR3 nucleotides read TGCGCCAGCAGCCAAGGGGCAGGGGGCCGGACTGAAGCTTTCTTT.

This clone was seen a single time. The chain is built from TRBV7-9 and TRBJ1-6, with D unclear. This CDR3 has 12 amino acids. The V end was cut by 1 base, the J end by 5 bases, with 0 bases between. The germline gives CDR1 SEHNR, CDR2 FQNEAQ (reference sequence). The CDR3 loop is CASSLDNSPLHF. In nucleotides, the CDR3 is TGTGCCAGCAGCTTAGATAATTCACCCCTCCACTTT.

This clone was recorded a few times. The chain links TRBV30 to TRBJ1-1; D ambiguous. The CDR3 spans 11 residues. The germline V gene encodes CDR1 GTSNPN and CDR2 SVGIG (reference sequence). V shed 2 bases and J shed 5 bases, with 6 bases lying between them. CDR3 amino acids: CAWSRETEAFF. Here the CDR3 DNA reads TGTGCCTGGAGTCGAGAAACTGAAGCTTTCTTT.